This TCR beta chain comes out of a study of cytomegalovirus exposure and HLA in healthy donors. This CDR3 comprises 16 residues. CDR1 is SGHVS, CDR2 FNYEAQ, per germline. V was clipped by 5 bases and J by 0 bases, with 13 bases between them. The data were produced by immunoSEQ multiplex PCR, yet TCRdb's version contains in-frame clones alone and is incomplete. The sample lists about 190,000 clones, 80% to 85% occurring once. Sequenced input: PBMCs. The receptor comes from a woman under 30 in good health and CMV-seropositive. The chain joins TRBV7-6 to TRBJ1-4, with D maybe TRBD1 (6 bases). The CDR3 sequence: CASSHRRQATNEKLFF. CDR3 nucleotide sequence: TGTGCCAGCAGCCATCGAAGACAGGCAACTAATGAAAAACTGTTTTTT.